The 26 T cell receptor beta chains below come from one sample, sequenced in a study of CD8+CD57+ T cells in acquired aplastic anemia. Researchers used genomic DNA as the template to profile TCR beta VDJ and CDR3. One entry per CDR3 protein results from TCRdb running MiXCR on the reads. The table includes just over 400,000 distinct CDR3 sequences, 65% to 80% detected once. Material for sequencing was sorted CD4+, CD8+, or CD8+CD57+ T cells (not recorded which) from PBMCs. These receptors originate from a human donor in good health, serving as a control.

The rearrangement uses TRBV29-1 and TRBJ2-2, with 11 bases identical to TRBD1. The trim removed 8 bases at V and 1 base at J, leaving 6 bases unmatched. The CDR3 contains 15 residues. Germline loops: CDR1 SQVTM, CDR2 ANQGSEA. In DNA form, the CDR3 reads TGCAGCTTCAAAGGGACAGGGGGGAACACCGGGGAGCTGTTTTTT. This gives the protein CSFKGTGGNTGELFF.

This clonotype was found a few times. V and J are TRBV5-4 and TRBJ2-3; tentative D call: TRBD2 (7 bases). Germline lookup yields CDR1 SGHNT and CDR2 YYREEE (reference sequence). This CDR3 has 13 amino acids. V lost 4 bases, J lost 11 bases, and 17 bases lay in between. CDR3 loop: CASSQEGGLQQYF. CDR3 sequence (DNA): TGTGCCAGCAGCCAAGAGGGGGGGCTCCAGCAGTATTTT.

Comment on this clonotype: A read error may account for a junction end that differs from germline. The chain joins TRBV10-3 to TRBJ1-2, with D unresolved. The CDR3 loop spans 14 amino acids. Germline loops: CDR1 ENHRY, CDR2 SYGVKD. CDR3: CAINPNGEIHDHSF. DNA of the CDR3: TGTGCCATCAACCCGAACGGCGAAATCCATGACCACTCCTTC.

The J gene is TRBJ2-3, the V gene TRBV4-1; tentatively, D is TRBD1 (5 bases). Germline V CDR1 and CDR2: MGHRA, YSYEKL. The CDR3 totals 14 residues. V dropped 6 bases and J dropped 6 bases, with 16 bases sitting between them. The CDR3 is CASRGPQASDTQYF. The DNA of the CDR3 is TGCGCCAGCAGGGGGCCGCAGGCATCGGATACGCAGTATTTT.

Worth noting for this clonotype: At one boundary the junction diverges from the germline segment, which might be a read error. V and J are TRBV4-1 and TRBJ1-2; tentatively, D is TRBD1 (6 bases). The CDR3 consists of 11 residues. Per the germline V gene, CDR1 is MGHRA and CDR2 is YSYEKL. As DNA, the CDR3 is TGCGCCAGCAGCCAAGATGGGGGCCTCGCCTTC. Residues: CASSQDGGLAF.

The sample holds one count of this clonotype. An end of the junction does not agree with germline; a read error may underlie this. This chain links TRBV7-4 with TRBJ2-2; 7 bases are a match to TRBD2. Germline CDR1 SGHVT, CDR2 SQSDAQ. The CDR3 is made up of 16 amino acids. The CDR3 sequence is CASRDGGTTDTGGLFF. CDR3 DNA sequence: TGTGCCAGCAGGGACGGGGGGACCACGGACACCGGGGGGCTGTTTTTT.

At least ten counts were recorded for this clonotype. This chain uses TRBV6-6 with TRBJ1-1; 12 positions match TRBD1. The junction had 11 bases not matched to a gene; V was cut back by 10 bases and J by 5 bases. The CDR3 has 15 amino acids. Germline assignment: CDR1 MNHNY and CDR2 SVGAGI (reference sequence). CDR3 sequence reads: CATVLPGQGATEAFF. The CDR3 DNA reads TGTGCCACCGTGCTACCGGGACAGGGGGCGACTGAAGCTTTCTTT.

J is TRBJ2-3 and V is TRBV24-1, with D maybe TRBD2 (6 bases). The germline gives CDR1 KGHDR, CDR2 SFDVKD. The ends were cut back, 2 bases at V and 2 bases at J, with 7 bases in the middle. The CDR3 contains 14 residues. In nucleotides, the CDR3 is TGTGCCACCAGTGATTGGCGGGACACAGATACGCAGTATTTT. Translated: CATSDWRDTDTQYF.

This clonotype was observed a single time. The genes are TRBV5-1 and TRBJ1-3; D is ambiguous. The CDR3 is 16 amino acids. The germline V gene has CDR1 SGHRS and CDR2 YFSETQ. Trimming removed 7 bases from V and 1 base from J, with 18 bases in between. In DNA form, the CDR3 reads TGCGCCAGCTGCCGGGAGGGCGCCAATTCTGGAAACACCATATATTTT. It codes for CASCREGANSGNTIYF.

This clonotype has more than one count but fewer than ten. Compared with germline, one end of the junction differs, possibly owing to a read error. Here the CDR3 reads CASSLVASGGSSF. CDR3 DNA sequence: TGTGCCAGCAGCTTAGTGGCTAGCGGGGGGTCATCATTC. The V gene is TRBV7-2, the J gene TRBJ2-7; 11 bases line up with TRBD2. The CDR3 is 13 residues long. The germline V gene has CDR1 SGHTA and CDR2 FQGNSA.

In its sample, this clonotype was seen many times. The chain has TRBV9 and TRBJ2-3; possible D gene TRBD2, 6 bases. The CDR3 contains 14 residues. CDR1 SGDLS and CDR2 YYNGEE come from the germline V gene. V was shortened by 1 base and J by 2 bases, with 8 bases between the two germline ends. This chain's CDR3 is CASSVQGLTDTQYF. Here the CDR3 DNA reads TGTGCCAGCAGCGTACAGGGACTCACAGATACGCAGTATTTT.

This clonotype has just a few counts. J is TRBJ1-2 and V is TRBV10-3; D uncertain. CDR1 is ENHRY and CDR2 is SYGVKD in the germline V gene. Trimming pared 10 bases from V and 4 bases from J, leaving 10 bases between. The CDR3 length is 11 residues. CDR3 bases: TGTGCCACCGCGGAAAGCTATGGCTACACCTTC. Protein sequence: CATAESYGYTF.

This clonotype appeared many times. V and J are TRBV7-9 and TRBJ2-1; D might be TRBD2 (6 bases). The ends were cut back, 5 bases at V and 7 bases at J, with 18 bases in the middle. Germline assignment: CDR1 SEHNR and CDR2 FQNEAQ (reference sequence). The CDR3 totals 15 residues. The CDR3 here is CASSLGQEGMNEQFF. The CDR3 bases are TGTGCCAGCAGCCTAGGCCAGGAGGGGATGAATGAGCAGTTCTTC. Looking up the rest from reference TRBV7-9 and TRBJ2-1 gives the full variable domain: DTGVSQNPRHKITKRGQNVTFRCDPISEHNRLYWYRQTLGQGPEFLTYFQNEAQLEKSRLLSDRFSAERPKGSFSTLEIQRTEQGDSAMYLCASSLGQEGMNEQFFGPGTRLTVL.

This clonotype was recorded a few times. The rearrangement uses TRBV4-3 and TRBJ1-2, with 7 bases matching TRBD1. The CDR3 is 15 residues long. In germline, CDR1 is LGHNA, CDR2 YSLEER. V was pared by 0 bases and J by 4 bases, with 5 bases of the junction left unmatched. The CDR3 DNA reads as TGCGCCAGCAGCCAAGAAGCAGGGGGTAGCTATGGCTACACCTTC. It translates to CASSQEAGGSYGYTF.

Worth noting for this clonotype: Mismatch with germline at one junction end may stem from a read error. The DNA of the CDR3 is TGTGCCTGCTTAGCGGGGGACGGCGATATCTATGGATACACCTTC. It specifies CACLAGDGDIYGYTF. This chain links TRBV7-4 with TRBJ1-2; TRBD1 might be the D (5 bases). CDR3 length: 15 amino acids. The V gene's germline CDR1 is SGHVT and CDR2 SQSDAQ.

Regarding this clonotype: The CDR3 does not close with the conserved phenylalanine or tryptophan, likely indicating a read error. The DNA is left out, because the CDR3 cannot be placed on it with certainty; the CDR3 is given as TCRdb lists it. The rearrangement uses TRBV2 and TRBJ1-1; TRBD1 was called by the table and not checked on the DNA. The CDR3 is 14 amino acids long, termini counted. Germline V gene lookup returns CDR1 SNHLY and CDR2 FYNNEI. This CDR3 reads CASSPRTANTEDFC.

The V call is TRBV24-1, the J call TRBJ2-3; D ambiguous. Germline CDR1 reads KGHDR; CDR2 reads SFDVKD. This CDR3 has 11 amino acids. The V end was cut by 5 bases, the J end by 4 bases, with 3 bases between. The CDR3, as DNA: TGTGCCACCAGTGGTGCAGATACGCAGTATTTT. Translated: CATSGADTQYF.

Here the CDR3 DNA reads TGTGCCAGCCTACCGACAGGGAATTCACCCCTCCACTTT. It translates to CASLPTGNSPLHF. This sequence joins TRBV6-6 and TRBJ1-6; 7 bases agree with TRBD1. The CDR3 extends over 13 amino acids. Unmatched junction bases numbered 5, after V lost 8 bases and J lost 7 bases. Germline V gene lookup returns CDR1 MNHNY and CDR2 SVGAGI (reference sequence).

As to this clonotype: Germline and junction disagree at one end, which may indicate a read error. The chain employs TRBV7-2 and TRBJ1-1, with TRBD1 matching 11 bases. The CDR3 has 16 residues. Germline V gene lookup returns CDR1 SGHTA and CDR2 FQGNSA. The CDR3 region is CASSCRDRGMDTAAFF. CDR3 nucleotide sequence: TGCGCCAGCAGCTGTCGGGACAGGGGGATGGACACTGCAGCTTTCTTT.

J is TRBJ1-2 and V is TRBV6-5; 10 bases align to TRBD1. The V gene's germline CDR1 is MNHEY and CDR2 SVGAGI. The CDR3 totals 15 residues. The V segment lost 6 bases and the J segment 2 bases; nucleotides outside the gene matches: 6. CDR3 loop: CASSETGGNNYGYTF. The CDR3 DNA follows: TGTGCCAGCAGCGAGACAGGGGGCAACAACTATGGCTACACCTTC.

The V gene is TRBV9, the J gene TRBJ1-5; D might be TRBD1 (6 bases). CDR1 SGDLS and CDR2 YYNGEE come from the germline V gene. The CDR3 runs 18 residues. Trimming stripped 2 bases from V and 5 bases from J, with 23 bases between. Here the CDR3 DNA reads TGTGCCAGCAGCGTGTCGGGACAAGTCCACGAGCAGTATCAGCCCCAGCATTTT. This translates into CASSVSGQVHEQYQPQHF.

This clonotype was seen ten or more times. This chain uses TRBV19 with TRBJ2-3; the match to TRBD2 covers 9 bases. CDR3 length equals 16 residues. Germline trimming cut 1 base from V and 1 base from J; bases unmatched to any gene: 3. Germline CDR1 is LNHDA and CDR2 is SQIVND (reference sequence). Here the CDR3 DNA reads TGTGCCAGTAGTATAGGCGGGGGGGGACGCACAGATACGCAGTATTTT. It codes for CASSIGGGGRTDTQYF.

This clonotype is a singleton in its sample. V and J are TRBV7-2 and TRBJ2-3; D tentatively fits TRBD1 or TRBD2 (5 bases each). CDR3 length equals 16 residues. In germline, CDR1 is SGHTA, CDR2 FQGNSA. The V end lost 5 bases, the J end lost 10 bases, and 25 bases lay between the germline ends. DNA of the CDR3: TGTGCCAGCAGCCTGGGACCTGGTTATGAGCAGTACTCGCAGTATTTT. It yields the protein CASSLGPGYEQYSQYF. The whole variable domain, filled in from reference TRBV7-2 and TRBJ2-3, reads GAGVSQSPSNKVTEKGKDVELRCDPISGHTALYWYRQSLGQGLEFLIYFQGNSAPDKSGLPSDRFSAERTGGSVSTLTIQRTQQEDSAVYLCASSLGPGYEQYSQYFGPGTRLTVL.

This clonotype has only a few counts. A much larger clone is a single base away; this may be a read error. The CDR3 DNA reads as TGTGCCGGCAGTTACGACACACGGAGCTATGGCTACACCTTC. Residues: CAGSYDTRSYGYTF. The V gene is TRBV6-5, the J gene TRBJ1-2; D unclear. The length of the CDR3 is 14 residues. In germline, CDR1 is MNHEY, CDR2 SVGAGI.

The rearrangement links TRBV2 to TRBJ1-5; a possible D gene is TRBD1 (5 bases). The V and J ends lost 6 bases and 11 bases respectively, with 17 bases between them. The CDR3 sequence is 13 residues long. Germline CDR1 and CDR2: SNHLY and FYNNEI. In DNA form, the CDR3 reads TGTGCCAGCAGCCCGCTGGGGGAAATCACCCAGCATTTT. This translates into CASSPLGEITQHF. Full variable domain (rest looked up from reference TRBV2 and TRBJ1-5): EPEVTQTPSHQVTQMGQEVILRCVPISNHLYFYWYRQILGQKVEFLVSFYNNEISEKSEIFDDQFSVERPDGSNFTLKIRSTKLEDSAMYFCASSPLGEITQHFGDGTRLSIL.

The DNA for the CDR3 is TGTGCCAGTAGTAAAACAAGCATCGAGACCGAGCAGTACTTC. This codes for CASSKTSIETEQYF. V is TRBV19 and J is TRBJ2-1; D call uncertain. TRBJ2-7 matches the DNA end more closely, so the J call is doubtful. This CDR3 spans 14 amino acids. Germline CDR1 LNHDA, CDR2 SQIVND (reference sequence).